The entry below gives a single T cell receptor beta chain sequence along with its context. This entry belongs to a study of blood T cell repertoires in COVID-19. Germline CDR1 and CDR2: SGHVS and FNYEAQ. V dropped 4 bases and J dropped 0 bases, with 18 bases sitting between them. This CDR3 region has 18 residues. The repertoire was sequenced with immunoSEQ multiplex PCR; TCRdb's copy has only in-frame clones and lacks some. The sample shows 100,000 to 150,000 clones, 80% to 85% of them seen only once. V usage is TRBV7-6 and J usage is TRBJ1-4, with a possible D match to TRBD1 (5 bases). Specimen: peripheral blood. This receptor was obtained from a woman younger than 45 who had recovered from COVID-19. The DNA of the CDR3 is TGTGCCAGCAGCTCCAACAGTGTTTGGGGGGCAACTAATGAAAAACTGTTTTTT. Its translation is CASSSNSVWGATNEKLFF.